This is a list of T cell receptor beta chains from one sample in a study of CD8 T cells in Susac syndrome. TCRdb called the immunoSEQ multiplex PCR reads again in MiXCR, with one record for every CDR3 protein. The table lists around 62,000 distinct CDR3 sequences, around nine tenths of them singletons. The sequencing sample was made of CD8+ T cells from PBMCs. These receptors were taken from a human donor in good health. CDR3s include the opening cysteine and the closing phenylalanine or tryptophan. Size tells how often a clone was seen (once, few, many) or the class of an expanded clone, and some rows leave it out.

TRBJ2-3,.,TRBV29-1,CSVAGTFLGTDTQYF
TRBJ1-6,.,TRBV30,CAWEIGGPPSSYNSPLHF
TRBJ2-1,.,TRBV7-9,CASSLVGLAVNEQFF
TRBJ2-1,.,TRBV28,CASSLTGGSEEQFF
TRBJ1-2,.,TRBV2,CASSEIGYTF
TRBJ1-4,few,TRBV4-3,CASSPGRGEYHEKLFF
TRBJ1-2,.,TRBV29-1,CSVEAEGADGYTF
TRBJ2-6,.,TRBV28,CASSLGTSGSGANVLTF
TRBJ1-2,once,TRBV7-9,CASTQVLDLNGYTF
TRBJ2-2,.,TRBV27,CASSLPPRGGDTGELFF
TRBJ2-1,.,TRBV19,CASSVTGVNEQFF
TRBJ2-7,.,TRBV7-9,CASSLDRTHSYEQYF
TRBJ2-5,.,TRBV7-9,CASSHGTGVRETQYF
TRBJ2-1,.,TRBV11-3,CASSPPTASYNEQFF
TRBJ2-1,.,TRBV29-1,CSVEDKEGAQFF
TRBJ1-6,.,TRBV15,CATSRAPQAGSLYNSPLHF
TRBJ1-1,.,TRBV6-2/TRBV6-3,CASSGEFPEAFF
TRBJ2-1,.,TRBV12-3/TRBV12-4,CASSLGGGPEQFF
TRBJ1-1,.,TRBV6-1,CASSWTGGAGRRGEAFF
TRBJ2-1,.,TRBV27,CASSLTRGAYNEQFF
TRBJ2-1,.,TRBV9,CASSLDGYNEQFF
TRBJ1-6,.,TRBV11-1,CASSQGYRRDSHNSPLHF
TRBJ2-5,.,TRBV5-1,CASSLAGGFQETQYF